Listed below are T cell receptor beta chains from one sample, sequenced in a study of cytomegalovirus exposure and HLA in healthy donors. Assay: immunoSEQ multiplex PCR; the TCRdb copy retains only in-frame clones and omits some. The sample lists tens of thousands of clones; about 80% were seen once. The sample comprised PBMCs. The receptors derive from a man aged 50-60 years in good health and CMV-seronegative. CDR3s leave out the opening cysteine and the closing phenylalanine or tryptophan. D genes are given only for firm matches.

NA	TRBV7-8	TRBJ1-3	ASSFGGGNTIY
TRBD2	TRBV19	TRBJ2-2	ASSTRTSGTGELF
TRBD1	TRBV29-1	NA	SVGTGGYEQY
TRBD2	TRBV7-8	TRBJ2-1	ASSSSFSGRVSQDNEQF
TRBD1	TRBV6-6	TRBJ2-7	ASGQGTRAYEQY
TRBD2	TRBV5-4	TRBJ2-3	ASSFKGTAGGRDTQY
NA	TRBV2	TRBJ1-4	ASSDPRLNEKLF
NA	TRBV30	TRBJ1-5	AWSSTGNQPQH
NA	TRBV5-1	TRBJ2-1	ASRNSGLNNEQF
NA	TRBV7-6	TRBJ2-7	ASSPRSGAYEQY
NA	TRBV5-4	TRBJ1-2	ASSPTSRVGYGYT
TRBD2	TRBV28	TRBJ2-3	ASRPASGRSDTQY
TRBD1	TRBV9	TRBJ2-1	ASSFDRGVNEQF
NA	TRBV5-1	TRBJ1-2	ASSLVGGPDGYT
NA	TRBV28	TRBJ1-2	ASSLVAREGGYT
NA	TRBV15	TRBJ1-2	ATSREAGQGSYT
NA	TRBV14	TRBJ1-3	ASSQDLGRLSGNTIY
TRBD1	TRBV4-3	TRBJ1-2	ASSQGQGFSSGYT
NA	TRBV30	TRBJ1-3	AWSLRTVSGNTIY
NA	TRBV27	TRBJ1-6	ASSPLKTGVNSPLH
TRBD1	TRBV6-1	TRBJ1-5	ASSVGAGGNQPQH
NA	TRBV7-9	TRBJ2-2	ASSQPLTGNGNTGELF
NA	TRBV6-6	TRBJ1-6	ASSFLGGNSPLH
TRBD1	TRBV5-6	TRBJ2-5	ASSPGQRETQY
NA	TRBV7-9	TRBJ2-7	ASSSDSQGLLDEQY
NA	TRBV6-1	TRBJ1-1	ASSEEKIENTEAF
NA	TRBV5-1	TRBJ1-1	ASSLSGQLNTEAF
NA	TRBV6-1	TRBJ2-6	ASSDGVSGANVLT
NA	TRBV7-9	TRBJ2-3	ASSEHSDTQY
NA	TRBV9	TRBJ2-2	ASSGRSGNTGELF
NA	TRBV12-5	TRBJ1-1	ASGRTAELNTEAF
NA	TRBV7-8	TRBJ2-1	ASSISGAVYNEQF
NA	TRBV6-5	TRBJ2-3	ASRQSFSTDTQY
TRBD1	TRBV18	TRBJ2-1	ASSRTGGGSYNEQF
TRBD2	TRBV28	TRBJ2-1	ASSFKWGGNEQF
TRBD2	TRBV10-1	TRBJ2-7	ASSESRGEHEQY
NA	TRBV5-1	TRBJ2-5	ASSYTGQETQY
TRBD1	TRBV25-1	TRBJ1-2	ASSERGTGHGYT
TRBD1	TRBV6-6	TRBJ1-5	ASSYSQGARDQPQH
TRBD1	TRBV28	TRBJ1-2	AIEQGAKNGYT
NA	TRBV7-9	TRBJ2-3	ASSLSSTDTQY
TRBD2	TRBV18	TRBJ2-3	ASSTPGLAYSTDTQY
NA	TRBV29-1	TRBJ2-3	SAVGGTDTQY
NA	TRBV11-2	TRBJ1-3	ASSFSDGTHTIY
NA	TRBV5-4	TRBJ2-4	ASSLGGAKNIQY
TRBD1	TRBV18	TRBJ2-2	ASFMGRTGAGELF
NA	TRBV2	TRBJ1-2	ASSGQFGYT
NA	TRBV28	TRBJ1-1	ASSLREGTGNPEAF